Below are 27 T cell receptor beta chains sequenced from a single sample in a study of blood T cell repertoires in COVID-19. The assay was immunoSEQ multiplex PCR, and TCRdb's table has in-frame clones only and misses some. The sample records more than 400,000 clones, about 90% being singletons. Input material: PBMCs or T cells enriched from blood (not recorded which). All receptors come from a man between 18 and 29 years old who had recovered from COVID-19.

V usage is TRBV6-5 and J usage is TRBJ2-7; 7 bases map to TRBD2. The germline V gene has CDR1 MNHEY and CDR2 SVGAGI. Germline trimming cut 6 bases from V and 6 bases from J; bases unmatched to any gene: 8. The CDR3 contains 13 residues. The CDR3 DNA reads TGTGCCAGCAGGCTGGGGAGGGGAACCGAGCAGTACTTC. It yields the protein CASRLGRGTEQYF.

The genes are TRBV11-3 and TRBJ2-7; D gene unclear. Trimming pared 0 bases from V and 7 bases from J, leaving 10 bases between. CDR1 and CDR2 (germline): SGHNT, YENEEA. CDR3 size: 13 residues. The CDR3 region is CASSLDPAREQYF. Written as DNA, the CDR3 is TGTGCCAGCAGCTTAGACCCTGCGAGGGAGCAGTACTTC.

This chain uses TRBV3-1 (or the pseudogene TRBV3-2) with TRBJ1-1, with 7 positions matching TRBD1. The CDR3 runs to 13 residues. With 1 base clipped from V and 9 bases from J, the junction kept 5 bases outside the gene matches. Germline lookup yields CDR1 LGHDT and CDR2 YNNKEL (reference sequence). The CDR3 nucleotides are TGTGCCAGCAGCCAAGGATTACAGGGGCAAGCTTTCTTT. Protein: CASSQGLQGQAFF.

The CDR3 nucleotides read TGCAGCGTTGACGGGGGGGCAGATACGCAGTATTTT. Translating it yields CSVDGGADTQYF. The chain recombines TRBV29-1 with TRBJ2-3; 8 positions agree with TRBD2. V shed 3 bases, J shed 4 bases, and the junction held 0 bases outside the gene matches. This CDR3 has 12 amino acids. The germline V gene has CDR1 SQVTM and CDR2 ANQGSEA.

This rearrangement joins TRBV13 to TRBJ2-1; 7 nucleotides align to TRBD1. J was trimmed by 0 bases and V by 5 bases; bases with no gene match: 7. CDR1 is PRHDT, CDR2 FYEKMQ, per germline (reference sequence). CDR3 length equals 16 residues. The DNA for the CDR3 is TGTGCCAGCAGCCCACAGGGGTCGAGCTCCTACAATGAGCAGTTCTTC. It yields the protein CASSPQGSSSYNEQFF. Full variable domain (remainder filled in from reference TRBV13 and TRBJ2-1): AAGVIQSPRHLIKEKRETATLKCYPIPRHDTVYWYQQGPGQDPQFLISFYEKMQSDKGSIPDRFSAQQFSDYHSELNMSSLELGDSALYFCASSPQGSSSYNEQFFGPGTRLTVL.

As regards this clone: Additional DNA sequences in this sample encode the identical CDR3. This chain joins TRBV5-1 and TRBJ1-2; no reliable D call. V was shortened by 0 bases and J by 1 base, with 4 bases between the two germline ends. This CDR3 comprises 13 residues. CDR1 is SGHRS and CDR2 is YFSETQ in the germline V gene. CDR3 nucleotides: TGCGCCAGCAGCTTGGCCGTTAACTATGGCTACACCTTC. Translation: CASSLAVNYGYTF.

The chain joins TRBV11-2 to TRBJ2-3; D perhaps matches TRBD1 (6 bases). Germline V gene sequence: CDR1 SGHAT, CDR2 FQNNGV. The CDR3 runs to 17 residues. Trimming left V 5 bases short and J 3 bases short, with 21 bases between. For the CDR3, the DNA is TGTGCCAGCAGCCCAGACCAGGGACAATGGGCGACAGATACGCAGTATTTT. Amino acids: CASSPDQGQWATDTQYF.

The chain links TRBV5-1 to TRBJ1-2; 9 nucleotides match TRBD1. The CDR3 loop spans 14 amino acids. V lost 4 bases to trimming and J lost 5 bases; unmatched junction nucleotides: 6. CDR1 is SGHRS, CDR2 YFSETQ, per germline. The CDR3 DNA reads TGCGCCAGCAGCATGGACAGGGGTTCGTATGGCTACACCTTC. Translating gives CASSMDRGSYGYTF.

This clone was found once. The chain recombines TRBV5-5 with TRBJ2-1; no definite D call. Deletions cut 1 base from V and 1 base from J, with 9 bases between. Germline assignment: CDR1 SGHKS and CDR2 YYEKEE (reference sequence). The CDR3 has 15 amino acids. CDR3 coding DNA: TGTGCCAGCAGCTTGTTACAGACATCCTACAATGAGCAGTTCTTC. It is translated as CASSLLQTSYNEQFF.

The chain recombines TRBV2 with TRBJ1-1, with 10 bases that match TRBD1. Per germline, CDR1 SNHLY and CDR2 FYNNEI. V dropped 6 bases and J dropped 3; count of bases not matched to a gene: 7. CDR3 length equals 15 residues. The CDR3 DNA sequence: TGTGCCAGCAGCCCAACTGGACAGGGGGACACTGAAGCTTTCTTT. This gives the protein CASSPTGQGDTEAFF.

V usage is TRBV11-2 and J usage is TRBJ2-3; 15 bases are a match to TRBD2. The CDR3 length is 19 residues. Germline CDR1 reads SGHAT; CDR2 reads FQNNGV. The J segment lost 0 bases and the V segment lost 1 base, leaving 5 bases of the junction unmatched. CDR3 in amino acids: CASSLAGTSGRPSTDTQYF. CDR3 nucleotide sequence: TGTGCCAGCAGCTTAGCTGGGACTAGCGGGAGGCCTAGCACAGATACGCAGTATTTT.

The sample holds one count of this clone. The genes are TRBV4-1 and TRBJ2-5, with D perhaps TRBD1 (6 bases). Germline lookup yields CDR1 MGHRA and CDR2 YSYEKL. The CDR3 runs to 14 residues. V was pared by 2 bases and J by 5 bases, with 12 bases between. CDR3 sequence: CASSQFQGMETQYF. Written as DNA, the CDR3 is TGCGCCAGCAGCCAATTTCAGGGGATGGAGACCCAGTACTTC.

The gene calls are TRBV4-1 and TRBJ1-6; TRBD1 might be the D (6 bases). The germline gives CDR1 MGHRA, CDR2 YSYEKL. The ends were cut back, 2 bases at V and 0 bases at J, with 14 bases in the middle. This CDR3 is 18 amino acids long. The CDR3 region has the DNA TGCGCCAGCAGCCAAAACACAGGGAGAGTCTCCTATAATTCACCCCTCCACTTT. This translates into CASSQNTGRVSYNSPLHF.

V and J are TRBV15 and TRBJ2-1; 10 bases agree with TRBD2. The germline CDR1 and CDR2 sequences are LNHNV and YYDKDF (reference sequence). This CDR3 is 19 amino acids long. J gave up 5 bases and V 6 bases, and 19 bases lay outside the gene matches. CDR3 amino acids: CATRGDSGRPRPLHNEQFF. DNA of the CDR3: TGTGCCACCAGGGGCGATAGCGGGAGGCCAAGGCCCCTACACAATGAGCAGTTCTTC.

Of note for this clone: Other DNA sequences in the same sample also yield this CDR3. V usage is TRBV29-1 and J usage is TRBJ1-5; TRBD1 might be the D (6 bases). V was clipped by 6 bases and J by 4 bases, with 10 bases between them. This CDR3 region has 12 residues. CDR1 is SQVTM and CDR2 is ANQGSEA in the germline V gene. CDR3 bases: TGCAGCGTCGGAACAGGGAATCAGCCCCAGCATTTT. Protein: CSVGTGNQPQHF.

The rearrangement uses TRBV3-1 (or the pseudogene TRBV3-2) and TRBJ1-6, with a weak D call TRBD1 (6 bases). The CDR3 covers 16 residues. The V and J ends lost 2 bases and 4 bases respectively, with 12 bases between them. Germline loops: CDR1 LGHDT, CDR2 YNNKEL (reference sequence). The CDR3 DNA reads TGTGCCAGCAGCCAAATTTCCGGACAGTATAATTCACCCCTCCACTTT. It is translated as CASSQISGQYNSPLHF.

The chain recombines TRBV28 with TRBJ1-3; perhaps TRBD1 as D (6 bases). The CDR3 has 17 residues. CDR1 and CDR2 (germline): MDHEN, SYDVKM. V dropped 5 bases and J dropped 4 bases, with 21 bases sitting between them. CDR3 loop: CASSPDQTGQRGNTIYF. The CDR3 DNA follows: TGTGCCAGCAGTCCGGACCAGACAGGTCAGAGAGGAAACACCATATATTTT. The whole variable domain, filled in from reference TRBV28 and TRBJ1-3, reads DVKVTQSSRYLVKRTGEKVFLECVQDMDHENMFWYRQDPGLGLRLIYFSYDVKMKEKGDIPEGYSVSREKKERFSLILESASTNQTSMYLCASSPDQTGQRGNTIYFGEGSWLTVV.

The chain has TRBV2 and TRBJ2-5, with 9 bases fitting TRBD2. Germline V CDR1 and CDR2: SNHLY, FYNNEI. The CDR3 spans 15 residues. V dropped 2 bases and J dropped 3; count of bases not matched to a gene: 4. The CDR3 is CASSEKGGREETQYF. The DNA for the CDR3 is TGTGCCAGCAGTGAAAAGGGCGGGAGGGAAGAGACCCAGTACTTC.

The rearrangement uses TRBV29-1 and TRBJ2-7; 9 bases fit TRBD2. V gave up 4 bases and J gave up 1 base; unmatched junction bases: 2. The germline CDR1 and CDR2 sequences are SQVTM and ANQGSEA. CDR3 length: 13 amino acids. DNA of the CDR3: TGCAGCGTTGTGCGGGAGGGTTCCTACGAGCAGTACTTC. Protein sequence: CSVVREGSYEQYF.

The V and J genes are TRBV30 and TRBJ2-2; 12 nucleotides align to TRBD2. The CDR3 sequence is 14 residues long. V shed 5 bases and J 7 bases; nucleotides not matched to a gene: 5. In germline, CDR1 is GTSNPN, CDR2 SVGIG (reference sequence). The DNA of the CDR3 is TGTGCCTGGGAGACTAGCGGGAGCATCGGGGAGCTGTTTTTT. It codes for CAWETSGSIGELFF.

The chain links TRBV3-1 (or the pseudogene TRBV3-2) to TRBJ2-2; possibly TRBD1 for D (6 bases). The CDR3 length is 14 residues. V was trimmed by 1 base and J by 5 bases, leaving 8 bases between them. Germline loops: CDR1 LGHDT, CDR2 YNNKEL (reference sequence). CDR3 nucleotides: TGTGCCAGCAGCCAAGGGGGGCGGACCGGGGAGCTGTTTTTT. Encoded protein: CASSQGGRTGELFF.

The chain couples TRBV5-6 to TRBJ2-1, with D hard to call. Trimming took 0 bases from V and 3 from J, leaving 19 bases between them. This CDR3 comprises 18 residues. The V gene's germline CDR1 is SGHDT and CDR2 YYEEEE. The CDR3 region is CASSLVNQGALIYNEQFF. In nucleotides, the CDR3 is TGTGCCAGCAGCTTGGTGAACCAAGGTGCACTAATCTACAATGAGCAGTTCTTC.

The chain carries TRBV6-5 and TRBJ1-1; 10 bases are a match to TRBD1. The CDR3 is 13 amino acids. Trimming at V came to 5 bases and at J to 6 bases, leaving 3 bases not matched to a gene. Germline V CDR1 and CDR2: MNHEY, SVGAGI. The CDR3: CASSRDRGSEAFF. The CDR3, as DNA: TGTGCCAGCAGTCGGGACAGGGGTTCTGAAGCTTTCTTT.

The DNA of the CDR3 is TGTGCCAGCAGCGTAGGAGGGTATCAAGGCATCAATGAGCAGTTCTTC. As protein: CASSVGGYQGINEQFF. This rearrangement joins TRBV9 to TRBJ2-1, with D perhaps TRBD2 (5 bases). Germline CDR1 is SGDLS and CDR2 is YYNGEE. This CDR3 spans 16 amino acids. Deletions cut 0 bases from V and 6 bases from J, with 16 bases between.

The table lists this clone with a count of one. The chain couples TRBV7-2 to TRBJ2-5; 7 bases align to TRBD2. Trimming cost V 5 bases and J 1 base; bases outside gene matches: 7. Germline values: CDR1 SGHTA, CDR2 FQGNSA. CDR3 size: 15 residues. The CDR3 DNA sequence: TGTGCCAGCAGCCGGGGGGTAGCGCCCCAAGAGACCCAGTACTTC. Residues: CASSRGVAPQETQYF.

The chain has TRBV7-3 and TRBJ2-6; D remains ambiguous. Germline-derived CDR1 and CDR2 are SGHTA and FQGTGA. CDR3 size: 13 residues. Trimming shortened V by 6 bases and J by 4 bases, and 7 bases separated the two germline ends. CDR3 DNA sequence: TGTGCCAGCAGGGAGTCGGGGGCCAACGTCCTGACTTTC. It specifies CASRESGANVLTF. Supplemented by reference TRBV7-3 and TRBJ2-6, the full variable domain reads GAGVSQTPSNKVTEKGKYVELRCDPISGHTALYWYRQSLGQGPEFLIYFQGTGAADDSGLPNDRFFAVRPEGSVSTLKIQRTERGDSAVYLCASRESGANVLTFGAGSRLTVL.

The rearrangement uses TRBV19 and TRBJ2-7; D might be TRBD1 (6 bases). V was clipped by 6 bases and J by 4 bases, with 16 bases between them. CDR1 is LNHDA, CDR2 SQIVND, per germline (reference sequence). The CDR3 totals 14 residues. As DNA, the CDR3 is TGTGCCAGTAGGCCCGGGCAGGGGATGTACGAGCAGTACTTC. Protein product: CASRPGQGMYEQYF.